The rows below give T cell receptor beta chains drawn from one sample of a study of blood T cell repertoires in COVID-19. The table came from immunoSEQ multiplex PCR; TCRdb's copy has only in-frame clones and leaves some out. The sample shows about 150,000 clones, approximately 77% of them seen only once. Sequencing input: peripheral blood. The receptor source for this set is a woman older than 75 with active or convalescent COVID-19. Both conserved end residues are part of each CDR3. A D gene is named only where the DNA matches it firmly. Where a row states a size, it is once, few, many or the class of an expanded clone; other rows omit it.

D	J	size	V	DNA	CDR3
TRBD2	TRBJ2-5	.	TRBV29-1	TGCAGCGTTGAAGACGGGAGGGCCGTGACTACCCAGTACTTC	CSVEDGRAVTTQYF
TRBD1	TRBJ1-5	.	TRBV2	TGTGCCAGCAGAGACAGGGAATATAGCAATCAGCCCCAGCATTTT	CASRDREYSNQPQHF
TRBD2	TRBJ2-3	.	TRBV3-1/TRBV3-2	TGTGCCAGCAGCCAAGATATGGGACTAGTCACAGATACGCAGTATTTT	CASSQDMGLVTDTQYF
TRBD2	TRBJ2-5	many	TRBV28	TGTGCCAGCAGGGGAAGCGGGAGAGGGCGAGAGACCCAGTACTTC	CASRGSGRGRETQYF
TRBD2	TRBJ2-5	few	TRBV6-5	TGTGCCAGCAGTACCGGGACTACCTCCGTAGAGACCCAGTACTTC	CASSTGTTSVETQYF
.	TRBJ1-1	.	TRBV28	TGTGCCAGCAGTTTGTCGGGGTGGAACACTGAAGCTTTCTTT	CASSLSGWNTEAFF
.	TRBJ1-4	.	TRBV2	TGTGCCAGCAGTGAAACAGGGTGGAGTGAAAAACTGTTTTTT	CASSETGWSEKLFF
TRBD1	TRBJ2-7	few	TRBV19	TGTGCCAGTAGTATAGCGGGGACAGAAACCTACGAGCAGTACTTC	CASSIAGTETYEQYF
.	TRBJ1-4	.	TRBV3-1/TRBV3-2	TGTGCCAGCAGCCTCATCGGGGGGCTGGGTGGTGAAAAACTGTTTTTT	CASSLIGGLGGEKLFF
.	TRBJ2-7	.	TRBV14	TGTGCCAGCAGCCATTTCCCTATACACGAGCAGTACTTC	CASSHFPIHEQYF
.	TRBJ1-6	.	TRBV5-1	TGCGCCAGCAGCTTGGCCGGGATGGGTTCACCCCTCCACTTT	CASSLAGMGSPLHF
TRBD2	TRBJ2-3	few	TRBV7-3	TGTGCCAGCAGCTTACGAGCGGGATTGGCAGATACGCAGTATTTT	CASSLRAGLADTQYF
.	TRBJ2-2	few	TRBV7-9	TGTGCCAGCAGCCCGCGGAGGGGCGCGAACACCGGGGAGCTGTTTTTT	CASSPRRGANTGELFF
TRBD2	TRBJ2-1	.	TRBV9	TGTGCCAGCAGCAAAGGGGGGAGCGGGAGCTCCTACAATGAGCAGTTCTTC	CASSKGGSGSSYNEQFF
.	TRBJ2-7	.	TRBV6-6	TGTGCCAGCATATTTAACTACGAGCAGTACTTC	CASIFNYEQYF
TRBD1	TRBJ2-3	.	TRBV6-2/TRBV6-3	TGTGCCAGCAGTTACAACACTCGACAGGGTCCAGATACGCAGTATTTT	CASSYNTRQGPDTQYF
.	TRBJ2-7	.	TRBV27	TGTGCCAGTGGGTACCGGGACTCCCAGTACTTC	CASGYRDSQYF
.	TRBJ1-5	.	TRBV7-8	TGTGCCAGCAGCCGGACTGGGGTCACCCAGCCCCAGCATTTT	CASSRTGVTQPQHF
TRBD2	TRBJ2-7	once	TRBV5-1	TGCGCCAGCAGCTTGGTGCCTAGCGGGAACAAATACTACGAGCAGTACTTC	CASSLVPSGNKYYEQYF
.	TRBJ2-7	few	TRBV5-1	TGCGCCAGCAGCTTGGCCCGTCAGGGGAGGGGCTACGAGCAGTACTTC	CASSLARQGRGYEQYF
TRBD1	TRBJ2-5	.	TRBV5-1	TGCGCCAGCAGCTTGGAGTGGACAGGGAACCAAGAGACCCAGTACTTC	CASSLEWTGNQETQYF
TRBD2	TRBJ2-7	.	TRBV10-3	TGTGCCATCAGTGAGAGGACTCTTGGGGGCGGGAGGGCTGGCGAGCAGTACTTC	CAISERTLGGGRAGEQYF
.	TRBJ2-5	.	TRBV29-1	TGCAGCGTTAAACAGGGGGGGGAGACCCAGTACTTC	CSVKQGGETQYF
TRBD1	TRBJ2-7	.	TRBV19	TGTGCCAGTAACTCCAGGGGGCCCTCCTACGAGCAGTACTTC	CASNSRGPSYEQYF
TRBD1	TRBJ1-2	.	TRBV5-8	TGTGCCAGCAGCGTCGATGTCTCTAGGGCAGGGGGTGGCTACACCTTC	CASSVDVSRAGGGYTF
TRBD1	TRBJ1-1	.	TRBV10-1	TGCGCCAGCAGAAAACCCAACAGGGGAGACACTGAAGCTTTCTTT	CASRKPNRGDTEAFF
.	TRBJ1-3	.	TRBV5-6	TGTGCCAGCAGCTTGACTGCGGGGGCCTCTGGAAACACCATATATTTT	CASSLTAGASGNTIYF
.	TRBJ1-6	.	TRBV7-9	TGTGCCAGCAGCTTCAATAATTCACCCCTCCACTTT	CASSFNNSPLHF
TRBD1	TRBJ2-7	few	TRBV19	TGTGCCAGTAGTATAGTTTGGGACAGAGCCTACGAGCAGTACTTC	CASSIVWDRAYEQYF
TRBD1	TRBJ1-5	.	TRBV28	TGTGCCAGCAGTCCCGGACAGGGTGCGGTGAGGCAGCCCCAGCATTTT	CASSPGQGAVRQPQHF
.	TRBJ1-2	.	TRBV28	TGTGCCAGCAGTTTTGGGGCAGGGTCCCACCATGGCTACACCTTC	CASSFGAGSHHGYTF
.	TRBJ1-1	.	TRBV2	TGTGCCAGCAGTGAAGTTAGAGGTGGCGGAACTGAAGCTTTCTTT	CASSEVRGGGTEAFF
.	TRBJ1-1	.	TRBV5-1	TGCGCCAGCAGCTTGGGACACCGCAGCGGGGACACTGAAGCTTTCTTT	CASSLGHRSGDTEAFF
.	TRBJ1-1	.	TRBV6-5	TGTGCCAGCAGGATACAGGTGAACACTGAAGCTTTCTTT	CASRIQVNTEAFF
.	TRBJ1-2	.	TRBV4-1	TGCGCCAGCAGCCAAGGGCGGTCTTTCTATGGCTACACCTTC	CASSQGRSFYGYTF
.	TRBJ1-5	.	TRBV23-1	TGCGCCAGCAGTCAAGGGGAGGCTGCTTTTAATCAGCCCCAGCATTTT	CASSQGEAAFNQPQHF
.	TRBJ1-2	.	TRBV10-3	TGTGCCATCAGCGAGGAGGTAAACTATGGCTACACCTTC	CAISEEVNYGYTF
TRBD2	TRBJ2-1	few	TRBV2	TGTGCCAGCAGTCCCGCTCTAGCGGGAGAAGGAAAGTTCTTC	CASSPALAGEGKFF
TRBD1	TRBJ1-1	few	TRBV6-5	TGTGCCAGCAGTTACGTAGGACAGGGAACGAGGACTGAAGCTTTCTTT	CASSYVGQGTRTEAFF
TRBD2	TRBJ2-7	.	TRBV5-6	TGTGCCAGCAGCTTGGTTACTAGCGGGATCCGCGAGCAGTACTTC	CASSLVTSGIREQYF
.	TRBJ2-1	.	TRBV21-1	TGTGCCAGCAGCAAAGGCGCTAGGGGGATCTACTCCTACAATGAGCAGTTCTTC	CASSKGARGIYSYNEQFF
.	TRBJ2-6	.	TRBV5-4	TGTGCCAGCAGCTTGGGAGGGTACGGGTCCAACGTCCTGACTTTC	CASSLGGYGSNVLTF
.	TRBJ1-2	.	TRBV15	TGTGCCACCAGCAGAGATCCGCAGGGATCGGGCTATGGCTACACCTTC	CATSRDPQGSGYGYTF
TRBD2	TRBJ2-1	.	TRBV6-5	TGTGCCAGCAGGACTAGCGGTTTACAGGGTGAGCAGTTCTTC	CASRTSGLQGEQFF
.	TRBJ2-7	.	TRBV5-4	TGTGCCAGCACCCTAGACAGGTCTAGGGAGCAGTACTTC	CASTLDRSREQYF
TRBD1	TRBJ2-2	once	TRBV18	TGTGCCAGCTCGCCGGACAGGGCGAACACCGGGGAGCTGTTTTTT	CASSPDRANTGELFF
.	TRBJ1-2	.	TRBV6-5	TGTGCCAGCAGTCGACCGGGGGGGGCGGACTATGGCTACACCTTC	CASSRPGGADYGYTF